The text below deals with one T cell receptor beta chain. TCRdb fed the RT-PCR reads into MiXCR, producing one record per CDR3 protein. The sample includes some 540,000 distinct CDR3 sequences, around 21% of them seen just once. The data stem from a study of response to subunit inactivated influenza vaccine. CDR1 is SGHRS, CDR2 YFSETQ, per germline. This CDR3 is 15 amino acids long. Trimming at V came to 1 base and at J to 3 bases, leaving 3 bases not matched to a gene. The sample was also linked to a second study, of T cells expressing NK-cell markers. That work states: What made the TCR beta cDNA was 5'RACE template switching with UMIs. Seven of the eight sequenced donors were HCMV-seropositive; one was seronegative. The share of CD8+ T cells held by dominant NKG2C+ clonotypes was about 1.0-7.5% in about six donors.

This TCR was recovered from a man in his fifties or sixties who received an inactivated influenza vaccine. The sequences come from CD4+ T cells sorted from PBMCs, collected roughly 13 days after vaccination. V is TRBV5-1 and J is TRBJ2-3; 9 nucleotides agree with TRBD2. The CDR3 loop reads CASSLKAGGTDTQYF. The CDR3 DNA reads as TGCGCCAGCAGCTTGAAGGCGGGAGGGACAGATACGCAGTATTTT.